Presented here are 30 T cell receptor beta chains from one specimen sequenced in a study of T-cell reconstitution after alpha-beta-depleted transplantation in children. Unique molecular identifiers were used to barcode this TCRbeta library. TCRdb used MiXCR to reprocess the PCR reads, holding one entry per CDR3 protein. In the table there are roughly 500,000 distinct CDR3 sequences, about 33% of which are singletons. This specimen was PBMCs from the stem cell graft donor, taken from the stem cell graft. The receptors shown here come from a human donor who donated a stem cell graft to a child with aplastic anemia.

This clonotype was seen only a few times. The CDR3 sequence: CASGGANNEQFF. The CDR3 DNA follows: TGTGCCAGCGGGGGGGCTAACAATGAGCAGTTCTTC. This chain uses TRBV6-5 with TRBJ2-1, with D possibly TRBD2 on 7 matching bases. CDR1 and CDR2 from the germline V gene are MNHEY and SVGAGI. With 8 bases removed from V and 5 bases from J, the gap between germline ends came to 10 bases. This CDR3 region has 12 residues.

As to this clonotype: It may be a read error: a sequence one base away is much more abundant. This rearrangement joins TRBV5-6 to TRBJ2-7; D remains ambiguous. The CDR3 is 12 amino acids. In germline, CDR1 is SGHDT, CDR2 YYEEEE. CDR3: CASRLRGNEQYF. The CDR3 DNA is TGTGCCAGCCGCTTGCGCGGCAACGAGCAGTACTTC.

The CDR3 bases are TGTGCCAGCACCCCCGGGACAGGGGGGTACGAGCAGTACTTC. This translates into CASTPGTGGYEQYF. The chain joins TRBV28 to TRBJ2-7, with 11 bases aligning to TRBD1. This CDR3 spans 14 amino acids. Germline V CDR1 and CDR2: MDHEN, SYDVKM. Trimming at V came to 7 bases and at J to 4 bases, leaving 6 bases not matched to a gene.

This chain joins TRBV15 and TRBJ2-6; no definite D call. The length of the CDR3 is 17 residues. Trimming took 1 base from V and 1 from J, leaving 11 bases between them. Germline loops: CDR1 LNHNV, CDR2 YYDKDF (reference sequence). CDR3 coding DNA: TGTGCCACCAGCAGAGGTTTTGTCGGGTCTGGGGCCAACGTCCTGACTTTC. This sequence encodes CATSRGFVGSGANVLTF.

The CDR3 reads CASSLGRLARHPQETQYF. The DNA of the CDR3 is TGTGCCAGCAGCTTAGGGCGCCTAGCGCGTCACCCCCAAGAGACCCAGTACTTC. The chain recombines TRBV7-2 with TRBJ2-5; tentative D call: TRBD2 (6 bases). This CDR3 has 18 residues. Germline V gives CDR1 SGHTA, CDR2 FQGNSA. Trimming removed 1 base from V and 1 base from J, with 19 bases in between. Using reference TRBV7-2 and TRBJ2-5 for the parts outside the CDR3, the full variable domain is GAGVSQSPSNKVTEKGKDVELRCDPISGHTALYWYRQSLGQGLEFLIYFQGNSAPDKSGLPSDRFSAERTGGSVSTLTIQRTQQEDSAVYLCASSLGRLARHPQETQYFGPGTRLLVL.

The chain recombines TRBV7-9 with TRBJ2-4; 12 nucleotides line up with TRBD2. CDR3 size: 17 residues. Germline CDR1 reads SEHNR; CDR2 reads FQNEAQ (reference sequence). With V trimmed by 4 bases and J by 6 bases, 10 bases remained unmatched. CDR3: CASSSLLAGGPSNIQYF. DNA for the CDR3: TGTGCCAGCAGCTCACTTCTAGCGGGAGGGCCGTCAAACATTCAGTACTTC.

The rearrangement links TRBV5-1 to TRBJ2-3; weak D call: TRBD2 (6 bases). Germline loops: CDR1 SGHRS, CDR2 YFSETQ. The CDR3 totals 18 residues. V was clipped by 0 bases and J by 6 bases, with 23 bases between them. The CDR3 loop is CASSLGGGTPYSTDTQYF. The CDR3 nucleotides are TGCGCCAGCAGCTTGGGGGGCGGGACCCCCTACTCTACGGATACGCAGTATTTT. The variable domain in full, with the rest retrieved from reference TRBV5-1 and TRBJ2-3, is KAGVTQTPRYLIKTRGQQVTLSCSPISGHRSVSWYQQTPGQGLQFLFEYFSETQRNKGNFPGRFSGRQFSNSRSEMNVSTLELGDSALYLCASSLGGGTPYSTDTQYFGPGTRLTVL.

The chain joins TRBV20-1 to TRBJ2-3; 11 nucleotides line up with TRBD2. The trim removed 3 bases at V and 6 bases at J, leaving 17 bases unmatched. The CDR3 extends over 18 amino acids. Per germline, CDR1 DFQATT and CDR2 SNEGSKA (reference sequence). In nucleotides, the CDR3 is TGCAGTGCTAGTTTCGGACTCCTAGCGGGAGGATACCCCGATACGCAGTATTTT. It yields the protein CSASFGLLAGGYPDTQYF.

This sequence joins TRBV5-1 and TRBJ2-7; 12 positions match TRBD2. The CDR3 runs to 16 residues. Looked up from germline, CDR1 is SGHRS and CDR2 is YFSETQ. DNA for the CDR3: TGCGCCAGCAGCTCCGGCGGACTAGCGGGGTCCTCCGAGCAGTACGTC. Amino acids: CASSSGGLAGSSEQYV.

The chain couples TRBV7-2 to TRBJ2-6; 8 bases agree with TRBD1. Per the germline V gene, CDR1 is SGHTA and CDR2 is FQGNSA. The CDR3 has 17 amino acids. After removal of 5 bases from V and 2 bases from J, the junction contained 8 bases not matched to a gene. The CDR3 loop is CASSPRQGRPGANVLTF. Here the CDR3 DNA reads TGTGCCAGCAGCCCCCGACAGGGGAGGCCTGGGGCCAACGTCCTGACTTTC.

The V gene is TRBV20-1, the J gene TRBJ2-1; tentative D call: TRBD1 (6 bases). V lost 6 bases to trimming and J lost 6 bases, with 12 bases between them. The CDR3 is 12 residues long. The germline gives CDR1 DFQATT, CDR2 SNEGSKA (reference sequence). Written as DNA, the CDR3 is TGCAGTGCCAGGGGCCTAACCAATGAGCAGTTCTTC. Amino acids: CSARGLTNEQFF.

Note on this clonotype: Mismatch with germline at one junction end may stem from a read error. The rearrangement joins TRBV25-1 to TRBJ2-1; 12 bases map to TRBD2. The CDR3 runs to 12 residues. Per germline, CDR1 MGHDK and CDR2 SYGVNS. Here the CDR3 DNA reads TGTGCCAGCAGTGCTAGCGGGAGGGCCACGTCCTTC. Encoded protein: CASSASGRATSF.

This clonotype has a handful of counts. The V gene is TRBV7-6, the J gene TRBJ2-1; 9 bases agree with TRBD1. The CDR3 has 16 amino acids. The germline CDR1 and CDR2 sequences are SGHVS and FNYEAQ. The trim removed 5 bases at V and 4 bases at J, leaving 9 bases unmatched. In nucleotides, the CDR3 is TGTGCCAGCAGCGCAAGGGGACAGGGCGTATACAATGAGCAGTTCTTC. It yields the protein CASSARGQGVYNEQFF.

The chain is built from TRBV6-1 and TRBJ2-5; 7 bases are shared with TRBD2. This CDR3 comprises 16 residues. Germline CDR1 reads MNHNS; CDR2 reads SASEGT. Losses at the gene ends were 6 bases for V and 5 bases for J; bases not matched to a gene: 15. CDR3 DNA: TGTGCCAGCAGCCGAAGCGGGACCTCGACTGGGGAGACCCAGTACTTC. Translation: CASSRSGTSTGETQYF.

The chain recombines TRBV7-2 with TRBJ1-1, with D tentatively TRBD1 (5 bases). Germline loops: CDR1 SGHTA, CDR2 FQGNSA. The CDR3 is 14 amino acids. Trimming removed 5 bases from V and 8 bases from J, with 18 bases in between. DNA for the CDR3: TGTGCCAGCAGCCTAAACGCGTGGGGCAGGGAAGCTTTCTTT. Residues: CASSLNAWGREAFF.

The table lists this clonotype with a few counts. The rearrangement uses TRBV20-1 and TRBJ1-1; D might be TRBD1 (6 bases). Between the trimmed V and J ends, which lost 1 base and 2 bases, there was a span of 11 bases. The CDR3 length is 14 residues. CDR1 and CDR2 from the germline V gene are DFQATT and SNEGSKA (reference sequence). The CDR3 region has the DNA TGCAGTGCTAGAGTCGTGACAGGTAACACTGAAGCTTTCTTT. Protein: CSARVVTGNTEAFF.

The rearrangement uses TRBV9 and TRBJ2-5; D unresolved. The germline CDR1 and CDR2 sequences are SGDLS and YYNGEE. Between the trimmed V and J ends, which lost 0 bases and 0 bases, there was a span of 9 bases. The CDR3 consists of 15 residues. The CDR3 is CASSVEQTYQETQYF. The CDR3 nucleotides read TGTGCCAGCAGCGTAGAACAGACGTACCAAGAGACCCAGTACTTC.

A few counts support this clonotype. The chain uses TRBV6-1 and TRBJ2-5; D is uncertain. V shed 9 bases and J shed 0 bases, with 17 bases lying between them. The CDR3 sequence is 15 residues long. Germline V CDR1 and CDR2: MNHNS, SASEGT. CDR3 sequence: CASTLSYLYQETQYF. CDR3 bases: TGTGCCAGTACTCTTAGTTACTTGTACCAAGAGACCCAGTACTTC.

This clonotype appeared many times. The chain combines TRBV7-2 with TRBJ2-1, with 13 nucleotides matching TRBD2. This CDR3 contains 15 residues. Trimming cost V 5 bases and J 8 bases; bases outside gene matches: 6. Per germline, CDR1 SGHTA and CDR2 FQGNSA. CDR3 nucleotides: TGTGCCAGCAGCCGGACTAGCGGGGGCCCCCATGAGCAGTTCTTC. Its translation is CASSRTSGGPHEQFF. Filled out from reference TRBV7-2 and TRBJ2-1, the complete variable domain reads GAGVSQSPSNKVTEKGKDVELRCDPISGHTALYWYRQSLGQGLEFLIYFQGNSAPDKSGLPSDRFSAERTGGSVSTLTIQRTQQEDSAVYLCASSRTSGGPHEQFFGPGTRLTVL.

The chain is built from TRBV29-1 and TRBJ1-5; a possible D gene is TRBD1 (5 bases). The germline V gene encodes CDR1 SQVTM and CDR2 ANQGSEA. The CDR3 totals 14 residues. V lost 6 bases and J lost 3, with 15 bases in between. Here the CDR3 DNA reads TGCAGCGTCGCCGCCCAGGGCCTCAATCAGCCCCAGCATTTT. Encoded protein: CSVAAQGLNQPQHF. The variable domain in full, completed from reference TRBV29-1 and TRBJ1-5, reads SAVISQKPSRDICQRGTSLTIQCQVDSQVTMMFWYRQQPGQSLTLIATANQGSEATYESGFVIDKFPISRPNLTFSTLTVSNMSPEDSSIYLCSVAAQGLNQPQHFGDGTRLSIL.

V and J are TRBV15 and TRBJ1-3; D is unresolved. This CDR3 contains 15 residues. The germline CDR1 and CDR2 sequences are LNHNV and YYDKDF (reference sequence). Trimming shortened V by 5 bases and J by 0 bases, and 11 bases separated the two germline ends. Here the CDR3 reads CATSGGRGSGNTIYF. CDR3 sequence (DNA): TGTGCCACCAGCGGAGGACGGGGCTCTGGAAACACCATATATTTT.

The chain uses TRBV12-2 and TRBJ1-2. TRBV12-2 is termed a pseudogene. The CDR3 runs 14 residues. This CDR3 is CASRLEAGPSGYTF. The CDR3 DNA sequence: TGTGCAAGTCGCTTAGAAGCTGGGCCTAGTGGCTACACCTTC.

This clonotype has more than one count but fewer than ten. CDR3 residues: CSVDGAGGTDTQYF. The CDR3 DNA is TGCAGCGTTGATGGGGCAGGGGGTACAGATACGCAGTATTTT. The chain joins TRBV29-1 to TRBJ2-3; TRBD1 matches 7 bases. The V segment lost 3 bases and the J segment 3 bases; nucleotides outside the gene matches: 6. The CDR3 covers 14 residues. Looked up from germline, CDR1 is SQVTM and CDR2 is ANQGSEA.

This clonotype was recorded at least ten times. The V gene is TRBV13, the J gene TRBJ2-1; 9 bases are a match to TRBD2. The CDR3 runs 14 residues. Germline CDR1 is PRHDT and CDR2 is FYEKMQ (reference sequence). V trimming: 3 bases; J trimming: 6 bases; junction bases outside the gene matches: 3. CDR3 coding DNA: TGTGCCAGCAGCTTGTTAGCGGGAGTCAATGAGCAGTTCTTC. This sequence encodes CASSLLAGVNEQFF.

This clonotype turned up a few times. V usage is TRBV6-1 and J usage is TRBJ1-5; D unresolved. The germline V and J ends were trimmed by 7 bases and 0 bases, with 13 bases remaining between them. Germline CDR1 reads MNHNS; CDR2 reads SASEGT. This CDR3 has 15 residues. The CDR3 nucleotides read TGTGCCAGCATGAAGGACCGCGCTAGCAATCAGCCCCAGCATTTT. Encoded protein: CASMKDRASNQPQHF.

At least ten counts were recorded for this clonotype. The chain recombines TRBV20-1 with TRBJ2-3, with D perhaps being TRBD1 or TRBD2 (5 bases each). This CDR3 has 16 amino acids. Germline CDR1 DFQATT, CDR2 SNEGSKA (reference sequence). V lost 0 bases, J lost 0 bases, and 13 bases lay in between. CDR3 coding DNA: TGCAGTGCTAGAGATTGGGGGTGGTCTAGCACAGATACGCAGTATTTT. Translated, it gives CSARDWGWSSTDTQYF.

V is TRBV7-2 and J is TRBJ2-5; no definite D call. The CDR3 spans 14 residues. From germline, CDR1 is SGHTA and CDR2 FQGNSA. V lost 3 bases and J 5 bases, leaving 13 bases between the germline ends. The CDR3 loop is CASSFDPTGETQYF. The CDR3 coding sequence is TGTGCCAGCAGCTTTGACCCCACCGGGGAGACCCAGTACTTC.

This clonotype was picked up a small number of times. V and J are TRBV6-1 and TRBJ2-1; D remains ambiguous. This CDR3 has 13 amino acids. The V end was cut by 5 bases, the J end by 6 bases, with 11 bases between. In germline, CDR1 is MNHNS, CDR2 SASEGT. CDR3 sequence reads: CASSPDDSNEQFF. CDR3 sequence (DNA): TGTGCCAGCAGTCCAGATGACTCCAATGAGCAGTTCTTC.

This clonotype was seen at least ten times. This chain links TRBV12-3 or TRBV12-4 with TRBJ2-7; 9 nucleotides align to TRBD1. CDR3 length: 14 residues. V dropped 4 bases and J dropped 2; count of bases not matched to a gene: 3. The CDR3 loop is CASSSRQGAYEQYF. The CDR3 bases are TGTGCCAGCAGTTCCCGACAGGGGGCCTACGAGCAGTACTTC.

In its sample, this clonotype was seen a few times. The rearrangement links TRBV10-2 to TRBJ2-1; D possibly corresponds to TRBD2 (5 bases). CDR1 and CDR2 from the germline V gene are WSHSY and SAAADI. Trimming left V 8 bases short and J 5 bases short, with 19 bases between. CDR3 length equals 15 residues. CDR3 protein: CASGLGGKINNEQFF. The DNA of the CDR3 is TGCGCCAGCGGACTGGGCGGAAAGATCAACAATGAGCAGTTCTTC.